A selection of T cell receptor beta chains follows, all from one sample in a study of cytomegalovirus exposure and HLA in healthy donors. The protocol was immunoSEQ multiplex PCR, while the TCRdb copy is restricted to in-frame clones and leaves out a portion. The sample yields about 170,000 clones, around 68% seen once. Sequences were obtained from PBMCs. These receptors originate from a man in his forties in good health and CMV-seronegative. Each CDR3 is given with its conserved first and last residue. D genes are given only for firm matches. Some rows have no size entry. The others give once, few or many, or a class for an expanded clone.

J,size,D,V,DNA,CDR3
TRBJ1-2,-,-,TRBV30,TGTGCCTGGAGTGTATTGGGTGGCGGTGGCTACACCTTC,CAWSVLGGGGYTF
TRBJ2-3,-,TRBD2,TRBV5-1,TGCGCCAGCAGCTTGCGATGGCCTAGCGGAGCAGATACGCAGTATTTT,CASSLRWPSGADTQYF
TRBJ2-2,-,TRBD1,TRBV4-2,TGTGCCAGCAGCCAAGAGTTGGGACAGGGGTCCACCGGGGAGCTGTTTTTT,CASSQELGQGSTGELFF
TRBJ1-6,-,TRBD1,TRBV30,TGTGCCTGGAGTGTCAACAGGGGTTATTCACCCCTCCACTTT,CAWSVNRGYSPLHF
TRBJ2-3,-,-,TRBV11-3,TGTGCCAGCAGCCCAAGCACAGATACGCAGTATTTT,CASSPSTDTQYF
TRBJ2-7,-,-,TRBV5-1,TGCGCCAGCAGCTTGGACAACTCCTACGAGCAGTACTTC,CASSLDNSYEQYF
TRBJ2-7,-,TRBD1,TRBV7-9,TGTGCCAGCAGCTCCCTCGGGGACAGCTTGCCACCCTACGAGCAGTACTTC,CASSSLGDSLPPYEQYF
TRBJ2-1,-,TRBD1,TRBV29-1,TGCAGCGTTGAAGACGACAGGGGGCGATCCTACAATGAGCAGTTCTTC,CSVEDDRGRSYNEQFF
TRBJ2-1,-,-,TRBV10-3,TGTGCCATCAGTGCCTTAGAGCACAATGAGCAGTTCTTC,CAISALEHNEQFF
TRBJ2-1,few,TRBD2,TRBV5-4,TGTGCCAGCAGCTTGGAAGCGGGAGACTACAATGAGCAGTTCTTC,CASSLEAGDYNEQFF
TRBJ1-2,once,-,TRBV7-9,TGTGCCAGCAGCGGGGGCGATAGGGACTACACCTTC,CASSGGDRDYTF
TRBJ1-5,-,-,TRBV6-1,TGTGCCAGCAGTGAAGGAGTCCACCCAAGCCCCCAGCATTTT,CASSEGVHPSPQHF
TRBJ2-1,-,TRBD2,TRBV30,TGTGCCTGGAGCGGGGGGGTCTACAATGAGCAGTTCTTC,CAWSGGVYNEQFF
TRBJ2-6,-,TRBD1,TRBV27,TGTGCCAGCAGTTACGGGGACAGATGGGGCTCTGGGGCCAACGTCCTGACTTTC,CASSYGDRWGSGANVLTF
TRBJ2-1,-,TRBD1,TRBV19,TGTGCCAGTGGAGCAGGGGGAAGCTCCTACAATGAGCAGTTCTTC,CASGAGGSSYNEQFF
TRBJ2-7,-,TRBD1,TRBV28,TGTGCCAGCAGGCCGACAGGGACCCAAACCTACGAGCAGTACTTC,CASRPTGTQTYEQYF
TRBJ2-1,-,-,TRBV4-2,TGTGCCAGCAGCCAAGAACTCGGCGCGGCCGATTGGATAAACAATGAGCAGTTCTTC,CASSQELGAADWINNEQFF
TRBJ1-3,-,-,TRBV11-3,TGTGCCAGCAGCTCGACAAGATCTGGAAACACCATATATTTT,CASSSTRSGNTIYF
TRBJ1-3,-,-,TRBV10-3,TGTGCCAGCACCTCAAGGTTGGGCGGAAACACCATATATTTT,CASTSRLGGNTIYF
TRBJ2-5,-,TRBD1,TRBV19,TGTGCCAGTAGTACGACAGGGGCGTTGGAGACCCAGTACTTC,CASSTTGALETQYF
TRBJ1-2,-,TRBD1,TRBV6-6,TGTGCCAGCAACTTGTCTACAGGGGGCAAGTATGGCTACACCTTC,CASNLSTGGKYGYTF
TRBJ2-1,-,TRBD2,TRBV29-1,TGCAGCGTTCGGCGTGGGACTAGCGCGAATAATGAGCAGTTCTTC,CSVRRGTSANNEQFF
TRBJ2-7,-,TRBD2,TRBV9,TGTGCCAGCGGGGGGGGACCCAGGACCTACGAGCAGTACTTC,CASGGGPRTYEQYF
TRBJ1-2,-,-,TRBV6-6,TGTGCCAGCAGTTACGTACGGTTCTATGGCTACACCTTC,CASSYVRFYGYTF
TRBJ2-5,few,-,TRBV7-2,TGTGCCAGCAGCTTAAATCTCCAAGAGACCCAGTACTTC,CASSLNLQETQYF
TRBJ2-1,-,TRBD2,TRBV4-2,TGTGCCAGCAGCCAAGATGGGAGTCTAGCGGGACTTGGGCAGTTCTTC,CASSQDGSLAGLGQFF
TRBJ2-1,-,-,TRBV5-1,TGCGCCAGCAGCTTTATAGGAGACTCCTACAATGAGCAGTTCTTC,CASSFIGDSYNEQFF
TRBJ1-1,-,-,TRBV7-3,TGTGCCAGCAGCTCCCTAGTGAACACTGAAGCTTTCTTT,CASSSLVNTEAFF
TRBJ2-3,-,-,TRBV7-3,TGTGCCAGCAGCTCATTAAGTGGAGACGATACGCAGTATTTT,CASSSLSGDDTQYF
TRBJ1-3,-,-,TRBV29-1,TGCAGCGTTACGGCGGGAGGAAACACCATATATTTT,CSVTAGGNTIYF
TRBJ2-3,-,-,TRBV13,TGTGCCAGCAGCTTAGGTTATGCGGGCGTCACAGATACGCAGTATTTT,CASSLGYAGVTDTQYF
TRBJ2-3,-,TRBD2,TRBV6-5,TGTGCCAGCAGATTAGCGGGCCCCCCGTATACGCAGTATTTT,CASRLAGPPYTQYF
TRBJ1-2,-,-,TRBV18,TGTGCCAGCTCCCCCGACAGGATAATGGGTGGCTACACCTTC,CASSPDRIMGGYTF
TRBJ2-7,few,-,TRBV15,TGTGCCACCAGCAGCCCGAACAACTACGAGCAGTACTTC,CATSSPNNYEQYF
TRBJ2-3,-,-,TRBV10-1,TGCGCCAGCAGTGAGTCGACGGGGTTAAACTGGGCAGATACGCAGTATTTT,CASSESTGLNWADTQYF
TRBJ1-1,-,-,TRBV7-9,TGTGCCAGCAGCTTAGTTTTGGGAGATGAAGCTTTCTTT,CASSLVLGDEAFF
TRBJ2-1,-,-,TRBV28,TGTGCCAGCACCGACTCGAGGGGGGGCCAATTTGACGAGCAGTTCTTC,CASTDSRGGQFDEQFF
TRBJ2-7,-,TRBD1,TRBV7-2,TGTGCCAGCAGGCCCGGACAGGGGGGCTACGAGCAGTACTTC,CASRPGQGGYEQYF
TRBJ2-7,few,TRBD1,TRBV7-6,TGTGCCAGCAGCCGGTGGACAGGCCCTTCCTACGAGCAGTACTTC,CASSRWTGPSYEQYF
TRBJ2-3,-,TRBD2,TRBV10-1,TGCGCCAGCAGTGAGTCGATAGCGGGACCGGCAGATACGCAGTATTTT,CASSESIAGPADTQYF
TRBJ2-3,few,-,TRBV4-3,TGCGCCAGCAGCCACTCCGGAGGGGGCACAGATACGCAGTATTTT,CASSHSGGGTDTQYF
TRBJ2-7,few,TRBD2,TRBV6-6,TGTGCCAGCAGTTTCCTAGCGGGAATTTACGAGCAGTACTTC,CASSFLAGIYEQYF
TRBJ2-5,-,TRBD1,TRBV7-2,TGTGCCAGCAGCTCGCAGACAGGGATCTTCCAAGAGACCCAGTACTTC,CASSSQTGIFQETQYF
TRBJ1-1,-,TRBD1,TRBV5-1,TGCGCCAGCAGCTTGGCCGCAGGGGGACAGGTGGAAGGTGCTTTCTTT,CASSLAAGGQVEGAFF
TRBJ2-1,few,TRBD2,TRBV6-1,TGTGCCAGCAAGGGACTAGCGGGCCACTACAATGAGCAGTTCTTC,CASKGLAGHYNEQFF
TRBJ2-7,-,-,TRBV5-1,TGCGCCAGCAGCTTGGCGGTATCGGGGTCCACGGGGGAGCAGTACTTC,CASSLAVSGSTGEQYF
TRBJ2-1,few,TRBD1,TRBV9,TGTGCCAGCAGCGTCAGGGGACAGTACTACAATGAGCAGTTCTTC,CASSVRGQYYNEQFF
TRBJ2-3,-,TRBD1,TRBV27,TGTGCCAGCAGCCGGGACAGGGACGCAGATACGCAGTATTTT,CASSRDRDADTQYF
TRBJ1-2,-,-,TRBV4-1,TGCGCCAGCAGCCATGAACCGACAGAGTATGGCTACACCTTC,CASSHEPTEYGYTF
TRBJ2-1,-,-,TRBV2,TGTGCCAGCAGTCTCGGGATTCCCAATGAGCAGTTCTTC,CASSLGIPNEQFF
TRBJ2-1,-,TRBD2,TRBV14,TGTGCCAGCAGCCAAGGACGGACTAGCGGGAGGGGCGATGAGCAGTTCTTC,CASSQGRTSGRGDEQFF
TRBJ2-5,few,-,TRBV5-4,TGTGCCAGCAGCTTCCCAGGCGGGGAGCAGTACTTC,CASSFPGGEQYF
TRBJ1-4,few,-,TRBV30,TGTGCCTGGAGTCGAATCACAGGGTCGGCCGCAACTAATGAAAAACTGTTTTTT,CAWSRITGSAATNEKLFF
TRBJ2-2,-,-,TRBV7-9,TGTGCCAGCAGCCAAAACTCTCGGGCGGGGCAGAACACCGGGGAGCTGTTTTTT,CASSQNSRAGQNTGELFF